This is a list of T cell receptor beta chains from one sample in a study of T cells after yellow fever vaccination. Each CDR3 protein gets one entry after TCRdb re-called the 5' RACE reads with MiXCR. Seen here are approximately 150,000 distinct CDR3 sequences, approximately 10% observed once, and the top ten hold about 40%. Source: CD8+ T cells sorted from PBMCs, taken 45 days after the yellow fever booster vaccination. The receptors were gathered from a man younger than 30 who received the YFV17D yellow fever vaccine. The CDR3 runs from the conserved cysteine through the conserved F or W. The D gene is left open where the match is weak. Clone size is stated in some rows and not others, as once, few, many or a class when expanded.

NA | NA | TRBJ2-1 | TRBV7-3 | CASSPTPLGGNEQFF | TGTGCCAGCAGCCCGACACCCCTCGGGGGCAATGAGCAGTTCTTC
many | TRBD2 | TRBJ2-1 | TRBV27 | CASIGFSGGLYNEQFF | TGTGCCAGCATAGGTTTCAGCGGGGGTCTCTACAATGAGCAGTTCTTC
once | TRBD1 | TRBJ2-2 | TRBV6-2/TRBV6-3 | CASRTGGTGELFF | TGTGCCAGCAGAACAGGGGGCACCGGGGAGCTGTTTTTT
few | NA | TRBJ1-1 | TRBV7-2 | CASSRNKLNTEAFF | TGTGCCAGCAGCCGTAACAAACTAAACACTGAAGCTTTCTTT
few | NA | TRBJ2-2 | TRBV20-1 | CSAQPRGRVAGELFF | TGCAGTGCCCAGCCCAGGGGCAGGGTGGCCGGGGAGCTGTTTTTT
many | NA | TRBJ1-5 | TRBV6-2/TRBV6-3 | CASSYGAGDQPQHF | TGTGCCAGCAGTTACGGGGCCGGGGATCAGCCCCAGCATTTT
NA | NA | TRBJ2-2 | TRBV4-3 | CASSPFSGGTGELFF | TGCGCCAGCAGCCCCTTTTCAGGGGGGACCGGGGAGCTGTTTTTT
NA | NA | TRBJ1-6 | TRBV27 | CASSSLPVTALHF | TGTGCCAGCAGTTCCCTCCCAGTTACGGCCCTCCACTTT
few | NA | TRBJ1-2 | TRBV7-2 | CASSFLPGGYTF | TGTGCCAGCAGCTTCTTACCAGGGGGCTACACCTTC
NA | NA | TRBJ1-1 | TRBV4-3 | CASSQDSSGASAFF | TGCGCCAGCAGCCAAGATTCTAGTGGAGCGTCAGCTTTCTTT
NA | NA | TRBJ1-1 | TRBV4-3 | CASSQGLLNTEAFF | TGCGCCAGCAGCCAAGGACTATTGAACACTGAAGCTTTCTTT
few | NA | TRBJ2-3 | TRBV27 | CASRAVEGTDTQYF | TGTGCCAGCAGAGCCGTAGAGGGCACAGATACGCAGTATTTT
NA | TRBD2 | TRBJ2-3 | TRBV5-1 | CASSVGRLAGGMDTQYF | TGCGCCAGCAGCGTGGGACGTCTAGCGGGGGGTATGGATACGCAGTATTTT
NA | TRBD2 | TRBJ2-5 | TRBV4-1 | CASSPWTSGRHQETQYF | TGCGCCAGCAGCCCGTGGACTAGCGGGCGACACCAAGAGACCCAGTACTTC
few | NA | TRBJ2-7 | TRBV27 | CASGLRGDDSYEQYF | TGTGCCAGCGGCCTCCGAGGGGACGACTCCTACGAGCAGTACTTC
many | TRBD1 | TRBJ2-7 | TRBV4-1 | CASSPTGQGYEQYF | TGCGCCAGCAGCCCGACCGGACAGGGATACGAGCAGTACTTC
few | NA | TRBJ2-2 | TRBV7-2 | CASSRTVNTGELFF | TGTGCCAGCAGCCGTACGGTGAACACCGGGGAGCTGTTTTTT
few | NA | TRBJ1-2 | TRBV6-5 | CASSTSGNGYTF | TGTGCCAGCAGTACCTCCGGAAACGGCTACACCTTC
NA | NA | TRBJ1-5 | TRBV7-9 | CASSPPVGQGRNQPQHF | TGTGCCAGCAGCCCCCCCGTGGGGCAGGGAAGGAATCAGCCCCAGCATTTT
NA | NA | TRBJ2-7 | TRBV7-2 | CASRPRTPYYEQYF | TGTGCCAGCAGACCTAGGACCCCCTACTACGAGCAGTACTTC
NA | NA | TRBJ1-5 | TRBV19 | CASSIGGSLGNQPQHF | TGTGCCAGTAGTATTGGGGGCAGTCTAGGAAATCAGCCCCAGCATTTT
few | TRBD2 | TRBJ2-3 | TRBV7-9 | CASSWLAGSTDTQYF | TGTGCCAGCAGCTGGCTAGCGGGGAGCACAGATACGCAGTATTTT
NA | NA | TRBJ2-2 | TRBV27 | CASSLLAHTGELFF | TGTGCCAGCAGTTTATTGGCGCACACCGGGGAGCTGTTTTTT
few | NA | TRBJ2-1 | TRBV9 | CASSVRGVHNEQFF | TGTGCCAGCAGTGTTCGAGGGGTCCACAATGAGCAGTTCTTC
few | TRBD2 | TRBJ2-4 | TRBV5-6 | CASSIRPGLAGEDIQYF | TGTGCCAGCAGCATACGACCGGGACTAGCGGGGGAGGACATTCAGTACTTC